The T cell receptor (beta chain) described here comes from a study of response to subunit inactivated influenza vaccine. Whole-study findings and limits: T cells newly recruited by each seasonal influenza vaccination are few, the authors suggested.

TCRdb called the RT-PCR reads again in MiXCR, with one record for every CDR3 protein. Here the sample spans around 570,000 distinct CDR3 sequences, 7.6% being singletons. Trimming stripped 6 bases from V and 0 bases from J, with 14 bases between. There are 15 residues in the CDR3. Germline CDR1 and CDR2: ENHRY and SYGVKD. Turning to this clonotype: The target antigen is unknown.

The V call is TRBV10-3, the J call TRBJ1-1; TRBD1 is a possible D gene (5 bases). The input for sequencing was PBMCs from blood, taken around 25 months after vaccination. The clonotype was recovered from a man between 50 and 75 years old who received an inactivated influenza vaccine. CDR3 sequence reads: CAIREDEGMNTEAFF. The DNA of the CDR3 is TGTGCCATCAGGGAGGACGAGGGGATGAACACTGAAGCTTTCTTT.